The 28 T cell receptor beta chains presented below share a single source sample, sequenced in a study of T cell responses to AZD1222 COVID-19 vaccine. The assay was immunoSEQ multiplex PCR, and TCRdb's table has in-frame clones only and misses some. The top ten clones hold more than 4.5% of a sample with roughly 77,000 clones, 80% to 95% of them seen once. Material: peripheral blood, obtained 28 days after the second AZD1222 dose. These receptor sequences come from an adult who received the AZD1222 COVID-19 vaccine.

V is TRBV3-1 (or the pseudogene TRBV3-2) and J is TRBJ1-2; 10 bases are a match to TRBD1. The ends lost 3 bases at V and 8 bases at J; junction bases unmatched: 15. The CDR3 has 17 residues. CDR1 and CDR2 (germline): LGHDT, YNNKEL (reference sequence). The CDR3 DNA reads as TGTGCCAGCAGCCATATTCCCGGACAGGGGGGCACGGACGGCTACACCTTC. Translating it yields CASSHIPGQGGTDGYTF.

This clone was seen a single time. This chain joins TRBV5-1 and TRBJ1-1, with TRBD1 identical over 9 bases. With V trimmed by 5 bases and J by 4 bases, 6 bases remained unmatched. This CDR3 spans 14 amino acids. Germline V lookup: CDR1 SGHRS, CDR2 YFSETQ. CDR3 in DNA: TGCGCCAGCAGTTTTACAGGGGGCTCCACTGAAGCTTTCTTT. Its protein is CASSFTGGSTEAFF.

In its sample, this clone was seen once. V usage is TRBV12-5 and J usage is TRBJ2-7; D remains unclear. Trimming took 5 bases from V and 4 from J, leaving 18 bases between them. From germline, CDR1 is LGHNT and CDR2 FRNRAP. The CDR3 sequence is 15 residues long. The CDR3 DNA reads as TGTGCTAGTGGTGCCTCTCCAGTTACCCAGTACGAGCAGTACTTC. Its translation: CASGASPVTQYEQYF.

V gene TRBV15 combines with J gene TRBJ1-1, with 12 bases lining up with TRBD1. V lost 5 bases to trimming and J lost 2 bases; unmatched junction nucleotides: 12. CDR1 is LNHNV and CDR2 is YYDKDF in the germline V gene (reference sequence). The CDR3 is 18 residues long. CDR3 sequence reads: CATSGGPGTGGLNTEAFF. Here the CDR3 DNA reads TGTGCCACCAGCGGGGGACCCGGGACAGGGGGCCTCAACACTGAAGCTTTCTTT.

The count of this clone is one. This chain uses TRBV3-1 (or the pseudogene TRBV3-2) with TRBJ2-7; 9 nucleotides line up with TRBD2. This CDR3 has 14 residues. J gave up 1 base and V 6 bases, and 4 bases lay outside the gene matches. Germline values: CDR1 LGHDT, CDR2 YNNKEL (reference sequence). CDR3 nucleotide sequence: TGTGCCAGCAGTCTCCTAGCGGGATCCTACGAGCAGTACTTC. Translated, it gives CASSLLAGSYEQYF.

This CDR3 is CASSLPPTGELFF. CDR3 nucleotides: TGTGCCAGCAGCTTACCCCCGACCGGGGAGCTGTTTTTT. This rearrangement joins TRBV5-5 to TRBJ2-2; no reliable D call. The CDR3 has 13 amino acids. Germline CDR1 SGHKS, CDR2 YYEKEE (reference sequence). V lost 2 bases to trimming and J lost 5 bases, with 7 bases between them.

The chain joins TRBV7-9 to TRBJ1-6; tentative D call: TRBD1 (6 bases). CDR3 length equals 15 residues. Germline V gene sequence: CDR1 SEHNR, CDR2 FQNEAQ (reference sequence). Trimming shortened V by 4 bases and J by 5 bases, and 12 bases separated the two germline ends. CDR3 sequence (DNA): TGTGCCAGCAGCTCCGCAGGGGCGGATAATTCACCCCTCCACTTT. Encoded protein: CASSSAGADNSPLHF.

This sequence joins TRBV7-7 and TRBJ2-2, with 10 bases that match TRBD2. Germline CDR1 SSHAT, CDR2 FNYEAQ (reference sequence). The CDR3 spans 17 residues. Unmatched junction bases numbered 4, after V lost 1 base and J lost 2 bases. The CDR3 protein is CASSLVSGRANTGELFF. CDR3 nucleotide sequence: TGTGCCAGCAGCTTAGTCAGCGGGAGGGCCAACACCGGGGAGCTGTTTTTT.

The chain uses TRBV5-1 and TRBJ1-2; D is perhaps TRBD1 (5 bases). Trimming left V 0 bases short and J 4 bases short, with 10 bases between. The CDR3 loop spans 14 amino acids. Germline values: CDR1 SGHRS, CDR2 YFSETQ. The CDR3: CASSLEGSSYGYTF. The CDR3, as DNA: TGCGCCAGCAGCTTGGAGGGGAGTAGCTATGGCTACACCTTC.

The chain joins TRBV5-1 to TRBJ2-2; the match to TRBD2 covers 8 bases. J gave up 5 bases and V 4 bases, and 10 bases lay outside the gene matches. CDR1 and CDR2 from the germline V gene are SGHRS and YFSETQ. This CDR3 region has 16 residues. Here the CDR3 reads CASSQSGSPGTGELFF. The CDR3 bases are TGCGCCAGCAGCCAAAGCGGGAGCCCGGGAACCGGGGAGCTGTTTTTT.

This chain joins TRBV29-1 and TRBJ2-1; 8 nucleotides match TRBD2. The CDR3 is made up of 12 amino acids. Germline V gives CDR1 SQVTM, CDR2 ANQGSEA. V lost 7 bases and J lost 8; bases outside the gene matches: 7. The CDR3 sequence is CSAETGGDEQFF. Here the CDR3 DNA reads TGCAGCGCTGAGACCGGGGGGGATGAGCAGTTCTTC.

This chain links TRBV27 with TRBJ2-7; 10 bases align to TRBD1. This CDR3 contains 15 residues. The V gene end was trimmed by 5 bases and the J gene end by 3 bases; junction bases not matched to a gene: 7. In germline, CDR1 is MNHEY, CDR2 SMNVEV (reference sequence). Here the CDR3 DNA reads TGTGCCAGCAGTCGGGACAGGGGTCCCTTCTACGAGCAGTACTTC. Translating gives CASSRDRGPFYEQYF.

This rearrangement joins TRBV19 to TRBJ1-2, with 8 bases fitting TRBD1. Germline CDR1 LNHDA, CDR2 SQIVND (reference sequence). This CDR3 has 15 amino acids. Unmatched junction bases numbered 7, after V lost 2 bases and J lost 5 bases. CDR3 region: CASSIIPGTGYGYTF. The CDR3 nucleotides read TGTGCCAGTAGTATAATTCCCGGGACAGGATATGGCTACACCTTC.

A single count supports this clone. The chain combines TRBV9 with TRBJ2-7; D perhaps matches TRBD2 (6 bases). Germline V gene sequence: CDR1 SGDLS, CDR2 YYNGEE. V lost 3 bases and J 0 bases, leaving 13 bases between the germline ends. The CDR3 is 15 amino acids. DNA for the CDR3: TGTGCCAGCAGCGAGGGCGGGGCCAGCTCCTACGAGCAGTACTTC. Translating gives CASSEGGASSYEQYF.

The chain carries TRBV10-3 and TRBJ2-7; TRBD2 matches 13 bases. CDR3 length equals 14 residues. The germline V gene encodes CDR1 ENHRY and CDR2 SYGVKD. V trimming: 6 bases; J trimming: 6 bases; junction bases outside the gene matches: 5. In DNA, the CDR3 is TGTGCCATCAGGCCCGGGACTAGCGGGACCGAGCAGTACTTC. Amino acid sequence: CAIRPGTSGTEQYF.

The chain couples TRBV7-9 to TRBJ2-1; D remains ambiguous. This CDR3 contains 13 residues. V lost 3 bases to trimming and J lost 5 bases, with 8 bases between them. In germline, CDR1 is SEHNR, CDR2 FQNEAQ (reference sequence). For the CDR3, the DNA is TGTGCCAGCAGCTTTACAAGAGACAATGAGCAGTTCTTC. It codes for CASSFTRDNEQFF.

The rearrangement links TRBV28 to TRBJ1-1; no reliable D call. CDR3 size: 13 residues. V lost 6 bases and J 0 bases, leaving 8 bases between the germline ends. The germline V gene has CDR1 MDHEN and CDR2 SYDVKM. The CDR3 loop reads CASSLTVNTEAFF. The DNA of the CDR3 is TGTGCCAGCAGCCTGACGGTGAACACTGAAGCTTTCTTT.

The chain uses TRBV18 and TRBJ1-1, with 10 bases fitting TRBD1. Per the germline V gene, CDR1 is KGHSH and CDR2 is LQKENI. Trimming took 2 bases from V and 3 from J; bases not matched to a gene: 9. The CDR3 length is 17 residues. CDR3 in DNA: TGTGCCAGCTCACCAAGCGGACAGGGGGAAATGTACACTGAAGCTTTCTTT. It codes for CASSPSGQGEMYTEAFF. Combining the CDR3 with reference TRBV18 and TRBJ1-1 gives the whole variable domain NAGVMQNPRHLVRRRGQEARLRCSPMKGHSHVYWYRQLPEEGLKFMVYLQKENIIDESGMPKERFSAEFPKEGPSILRIQQVVRGDSAAYFCASSPSGQGEMYTEAFFGQGTRLTVV.

V and J are TRBV19 and TRBJ1-1; maybe TRBD1 (5 bases). Germline CDR1 is LNHDA and CDR2 is SQIVND (reference sequence). The CDR3 extends over 16 amino acids. The ends were cut back, 5 bases at V and 0 bases at J, with 16 bases in the middle. The CDR3 coding sequence is TGTGCCAGTAGTCCCGTGGGAGGGGCGGTGAACACTGAAGCTTTCTTT. Its translation is CASSPVGGAVNTEAFF.

This chain links TRBV10-1 with TRBJ2-2, with 7 positions matching TRBD1. The germline gives CDR1 WNHNN, CDR2 SYGVQD (reference sequence). V shed 5 bases and J 4 bases; nucleotides not matched to a gene: 7. CDR3 length equals 15 residues. Written as DNA, the CDR3 is TGCGCCAGCAGTTACTCTACAGGGGCCACCGGGGAGCTGTTTTTT. Amino acid sequence: CASSYSTGATGELFF.

This clone was detected only once. This chain connects TRBV11-2 to TRBJ2-6, with 8 bases fitting TRBD1. The ends lost 3 bases at V and 0 bases at J; junction bases unmatched: 10. Per the germline V gene, CDR1 is SGHAT and CDR2 is FQNNGV. The CDR3 spans 19 residues. Here the CDR3 DNA reads TGTGCCAGCAGCTTTCAATTTGGGACAGGTCGCTCTGGGGCCAACGTCCTGACTTTC. It is translated as CASSFQFGTGRSGANVLTF.

This CDR3 is CASPQAEGNEQFF. CDR3 sequence (DNA): TGTGCCAGTCCCCAAGCGGAAGGGAATGAGCAGTTCTTC. The gene calls are TRBV27 and TRBJ2-1, with D possibly TRBD2 on 5 matching bases. Trimming pared 9 bases from V and 7 bases from J, leaving 16 bases between. CDR3 length equals 13 residues. Germline V gene data show CDR1 as MNHEY and CDR2 as SMNVEV (reference sequence).

The rearrangement uses TRBV11-3 and TRBJ2-3; D may be TRBD2 (5 bases). CDR3 length equals 15 residues. Trimming removed 3 bases from V and 0 bases from J, with 10 bases in between. Germline-derived CDR1 and CDR2 are SGHNT and YENEEA. CDR3 sequence: CASSLGVSSTDTQYF. The CDR3 DNA sequence: TGTGCCAGCAGCTTGGGAGTTTCTAGCACAGATACGCAGTATTTT.

This chain uses TRBV23-1 with TRBJ1-2; D is undetermined. TRBV23-1 is noted as an ORF with a role that remains uncertain. V gave up 8 bases and J gave up 3 bases, with 10 bases separating them. This CDR3 region has 12 residues. This CDR3 reads CASGSGDYGYTF. Here the CDR3 DNA reads TGCGCCAGCGGCTCCGGGGACTATGGCTACACCTTC.

The chain uses TRBV7-2 and TRBJ1-1, with D possibly being TRBD1 (6 bases). The CDR3 runs 15 residues. Between the trimmed V and J ends, which lost 5 bases and 1 base, there was a span of 14 bases. The germline CDR1 and CDR2 sequences are SGHTA and FQGNSA. The CDR3 sequence: CASSLFGTQNTEAFF. CDR3 coding DNA: TGTGCCAGCAGCCTCTTCGGGACACAGAACACTGAAGCTTTCTTT.

This sequence joins TRBV15 and TRBJ2-6; a weak D match, TRBD2 (6 bases). The CDR3 runs to 20 residues. Germline V CDR1 and CDR2: LNHNV, YYDKDF (reference sequence). The V gene lost 0 bases and the J gene lost 0 bases, with 18 bases spanning the gap. CDR3 amino acids: CATSRDLWQGLSSGANVLTF. For the CDR3, the DNA is TGTGCCACCAGCAGAGATCTCTGGCAGGGACTTAGCTCTGGGGCCAACGTCCTGACTTTC.

This chain uses TRBV29-1 with TRBJ1-3, with 8 positions matching TRBD1. The CDR3 sequence is 14 residues long. Trimming took 3 bases from V and 9 from J; bases not matched to a gene: 10. CDR1 is SQVTM, CDR2 ANQGSEA, per germline. The CDR3 coding sequence is TGCAGCGTTGACAGGGGGCTTGGCGACACCACCATATATTTT. Translation gives CSVDRGLGDTTIYF.

The rearrangement links TRBV19 to TRBJ2-5; 10 bases are a match to TRBD2. This CDR3 spans 16 amino acids. CDR1 is LNHDA and CDR2 is SQIVND in the germline V gene (reference sequence). V shed 3 bases, J shed 5 bases, and the junction held 9 bases outside the gene matches. DNA of the CDR3: TGTGCCAGTAGTATGCGATTAGCGGGAGGTCTGGAGACCCAGTACTTC. Residues: CASSMRLAGGLETQYF.